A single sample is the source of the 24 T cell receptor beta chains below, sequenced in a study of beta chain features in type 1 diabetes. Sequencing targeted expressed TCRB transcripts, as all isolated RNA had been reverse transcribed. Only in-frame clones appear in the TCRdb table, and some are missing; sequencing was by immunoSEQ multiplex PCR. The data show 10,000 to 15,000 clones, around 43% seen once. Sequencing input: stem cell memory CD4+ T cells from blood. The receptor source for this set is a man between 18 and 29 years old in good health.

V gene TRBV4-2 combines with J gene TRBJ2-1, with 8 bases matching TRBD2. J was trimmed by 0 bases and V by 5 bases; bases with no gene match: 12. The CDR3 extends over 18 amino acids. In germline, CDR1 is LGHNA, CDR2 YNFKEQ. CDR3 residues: CASSYGGGGTSSYNEQFF. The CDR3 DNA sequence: TGTGCCAGCAGCTACGGCGGCGGGGGGACCAGCTCCTACAATGAGCAGTTCTTC.

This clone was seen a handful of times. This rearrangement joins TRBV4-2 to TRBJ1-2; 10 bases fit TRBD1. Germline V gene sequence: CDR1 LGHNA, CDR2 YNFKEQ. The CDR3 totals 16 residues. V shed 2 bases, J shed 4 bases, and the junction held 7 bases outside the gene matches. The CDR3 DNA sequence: TGTGCCAGCAGCCAACAGACAGGGGGCGTCGGCTATGGCTACACCTTC. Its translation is CASSQQTGGVGYGYTF.

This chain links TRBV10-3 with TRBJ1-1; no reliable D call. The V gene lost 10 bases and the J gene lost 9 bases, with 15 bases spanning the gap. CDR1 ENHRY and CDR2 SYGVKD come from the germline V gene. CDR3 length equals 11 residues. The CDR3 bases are TGTGCCACCATGGGTCCTAGTAAAGCTTTCTTT. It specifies CATMGPSKAFF.

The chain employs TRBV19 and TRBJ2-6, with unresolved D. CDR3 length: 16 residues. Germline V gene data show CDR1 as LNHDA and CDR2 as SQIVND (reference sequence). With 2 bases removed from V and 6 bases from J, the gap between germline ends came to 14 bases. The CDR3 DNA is TGTGCCAGTAGTATAAGATCGGAGCCTGTGGCCAACGTCCTGACTTTC. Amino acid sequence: CASSIRSEPVANVLTF. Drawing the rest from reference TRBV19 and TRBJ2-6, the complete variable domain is DGGITQSPKYLFRKEGQNVTLSCEQNLNHDAMYWYRQDPGQGLRLIYYSQIVNDFQKGDIAEGYSVSREKKESFPLTVTSAQKNPTAFYLCASSIRSEPVANVLTFGAGSRLTVL.

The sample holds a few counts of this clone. DNA for the CDR3: TGTGCCAGCAGCCCCTACGCCCTAGCGGGGGGTTTCAATGAGCAGTTCTTC. Translated, it gives CASSPYALAGGFNEQFF. V and J are TRBV7-2 and TRBJ2-1; 11 bases fit TRBD2. Germline assignment: CDR1 SGHTA and CDR2 FQGNSA. The CDR3 contains 17 residues. Trimming removed 5 bases from V and 6 bases from J; junction bases left unmatched: 12.

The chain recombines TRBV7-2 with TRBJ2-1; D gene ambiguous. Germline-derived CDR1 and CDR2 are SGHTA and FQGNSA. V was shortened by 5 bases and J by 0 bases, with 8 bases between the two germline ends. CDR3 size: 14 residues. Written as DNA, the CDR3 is TGTGCCAGCAGCCCCGGTGCCTCCTACAATGAGCAGTTCTTC. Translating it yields CASSPGASYNEQFF.

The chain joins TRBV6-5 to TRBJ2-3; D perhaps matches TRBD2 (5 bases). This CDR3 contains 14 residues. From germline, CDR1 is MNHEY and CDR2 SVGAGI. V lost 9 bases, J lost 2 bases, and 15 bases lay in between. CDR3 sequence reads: CASTKSGVTDTQYF. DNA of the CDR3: TGTGCCAGTACTAAAAGCGGAGTCACAGATACGCAGTATTTT.

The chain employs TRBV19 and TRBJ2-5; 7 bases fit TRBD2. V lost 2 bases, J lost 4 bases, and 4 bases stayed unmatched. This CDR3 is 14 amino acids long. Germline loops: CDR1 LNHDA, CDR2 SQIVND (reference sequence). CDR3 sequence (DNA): TGTGCCAGTAGTATAAGACTAGCAGGAGAGACCCAGTACTTC. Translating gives CASSIRLAGETQYF.

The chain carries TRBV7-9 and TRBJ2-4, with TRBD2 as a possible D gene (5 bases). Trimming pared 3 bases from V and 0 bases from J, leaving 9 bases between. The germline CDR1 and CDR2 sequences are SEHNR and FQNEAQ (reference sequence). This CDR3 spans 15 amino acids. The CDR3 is CASSFDGLAKNIQYF. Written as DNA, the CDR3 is TGTGCCAGCAGCTTCGACGGACTAGCCAAAAACATTCAGTACTTC.

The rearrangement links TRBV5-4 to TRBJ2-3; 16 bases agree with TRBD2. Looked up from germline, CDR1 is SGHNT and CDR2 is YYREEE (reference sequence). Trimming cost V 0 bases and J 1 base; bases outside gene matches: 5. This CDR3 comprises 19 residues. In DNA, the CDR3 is TGTGCCAGCAGCTTGGCGGGACTAGCGGGGGGGAGAGGCACAGATACGCAGTATTTT. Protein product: CASSLAGLAGGRGTDTQYF.

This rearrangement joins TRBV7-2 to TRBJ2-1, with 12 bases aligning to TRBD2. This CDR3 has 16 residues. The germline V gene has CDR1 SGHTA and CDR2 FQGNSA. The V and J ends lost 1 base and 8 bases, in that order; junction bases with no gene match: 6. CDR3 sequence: CASSLGRLAGVDEQFF. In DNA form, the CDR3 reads TGTGCCAGCAGCTTAGGGAGACTAGCGGGGGTGGATGAGCAGTTCTTC.

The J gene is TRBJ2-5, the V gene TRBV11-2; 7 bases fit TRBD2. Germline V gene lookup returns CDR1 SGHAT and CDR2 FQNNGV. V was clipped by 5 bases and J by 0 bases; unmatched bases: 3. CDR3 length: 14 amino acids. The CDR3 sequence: CASSPGLYQETQYF. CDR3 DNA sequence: TGTGCCAGCAGCCCGGGACTATACCAAGAGACCCAGTACTTC.

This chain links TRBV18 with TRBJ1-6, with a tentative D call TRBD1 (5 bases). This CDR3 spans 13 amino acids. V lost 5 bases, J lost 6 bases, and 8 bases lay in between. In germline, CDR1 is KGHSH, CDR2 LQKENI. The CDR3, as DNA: TGTGCCAGCTCAGGAGACAGTAATTCACCCCTCCACTTT. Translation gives CASSGDSNSPLHF.

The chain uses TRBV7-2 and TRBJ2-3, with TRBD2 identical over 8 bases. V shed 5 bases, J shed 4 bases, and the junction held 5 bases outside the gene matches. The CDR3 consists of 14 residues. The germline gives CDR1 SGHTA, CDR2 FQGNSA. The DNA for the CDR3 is TGTGCCAGCAGCCCGGGAGGGGCGGCAGATACGCAGTATTTT. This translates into CASSPGGAADTQYF. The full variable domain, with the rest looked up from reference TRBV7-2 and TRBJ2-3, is GAGVSQSPSNKVTEKGKDVELRCDPISGHTALYWYRQSLGQGLEFLIYFQGNSAPDKSGLPSDRFSAERTGGSVSTLTIQRTQQEDSAVYLCASSPGGAADTQYFGPGTRLTVL.

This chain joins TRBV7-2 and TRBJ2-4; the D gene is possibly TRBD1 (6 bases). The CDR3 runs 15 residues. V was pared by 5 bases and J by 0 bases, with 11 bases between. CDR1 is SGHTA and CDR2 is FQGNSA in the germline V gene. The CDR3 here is CASSKETGAKNIQYF. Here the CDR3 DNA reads TGTGCCAGCAGCAAAGAGACAGGAGCCAAAAACATTCAGTACTTC.

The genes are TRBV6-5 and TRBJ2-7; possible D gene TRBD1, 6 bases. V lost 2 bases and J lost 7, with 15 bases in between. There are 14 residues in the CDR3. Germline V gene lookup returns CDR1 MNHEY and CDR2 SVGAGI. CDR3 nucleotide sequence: TGTGCCAGCAGTTACACCCACAGGGTCCGTGAGCAGTACTTC. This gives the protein CASSYTHRVREQYF.

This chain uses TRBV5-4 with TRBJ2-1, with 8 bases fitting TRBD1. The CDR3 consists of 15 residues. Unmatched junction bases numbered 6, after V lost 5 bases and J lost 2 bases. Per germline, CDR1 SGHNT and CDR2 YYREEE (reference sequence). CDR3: CASRSDRAAYNEQFF. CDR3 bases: TGTGCCAGCAGATCGGACAGGGCCGCCTACAATGAGCAGTTCTTC.

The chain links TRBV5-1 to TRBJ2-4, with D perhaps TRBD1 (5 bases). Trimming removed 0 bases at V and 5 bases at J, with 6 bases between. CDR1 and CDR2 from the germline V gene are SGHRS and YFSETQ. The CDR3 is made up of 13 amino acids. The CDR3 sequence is CASSLGGQNIQYF. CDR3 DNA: TGCGCCAGCAGCTTGGGGGGCCAAAACATTCAGTACTTC.

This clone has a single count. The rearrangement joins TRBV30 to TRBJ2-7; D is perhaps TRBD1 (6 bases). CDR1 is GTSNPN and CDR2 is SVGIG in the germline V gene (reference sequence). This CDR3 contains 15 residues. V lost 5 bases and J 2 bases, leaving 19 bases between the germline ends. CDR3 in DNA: TGTGCCTGGGGGGCTGCGGACAGCAGCACCTACGAGCAGTACTTC. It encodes CAWGAADSSTYEQYF. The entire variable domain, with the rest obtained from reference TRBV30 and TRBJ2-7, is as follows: SQTIHQWPATLVQPVGSPLSLECTVEGTSNPNLYWYRQAAGRGLQLLFYSVGIGQISSEVPQNLSASRPQDRQFILSSKKLLLSDSGFYLCAWGAADSSTYEQYFGPGTRLTVT.

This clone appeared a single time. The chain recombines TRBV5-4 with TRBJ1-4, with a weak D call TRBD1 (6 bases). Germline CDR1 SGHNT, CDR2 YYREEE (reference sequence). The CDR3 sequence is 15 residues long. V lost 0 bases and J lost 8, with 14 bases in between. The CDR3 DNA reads TGTGCCAGCAGCTTGGTAGTCAGGGGAGAAGAAAAACTGTTTTTT. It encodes CASSLVVRGEEKLFF.

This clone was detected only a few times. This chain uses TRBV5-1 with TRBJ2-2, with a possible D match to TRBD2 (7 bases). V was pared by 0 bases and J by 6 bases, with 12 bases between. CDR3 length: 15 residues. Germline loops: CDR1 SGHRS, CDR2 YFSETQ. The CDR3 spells CASSLVPGGSGELFF. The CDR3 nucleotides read TGCGCCAGCAGCTTGGTTCCGGGGGGCTCCGGGGAGCTGTTTTTT.

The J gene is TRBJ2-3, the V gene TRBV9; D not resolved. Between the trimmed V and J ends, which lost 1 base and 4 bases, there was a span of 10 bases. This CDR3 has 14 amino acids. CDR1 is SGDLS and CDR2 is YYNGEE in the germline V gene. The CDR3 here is CASSVFGTSDTQYF. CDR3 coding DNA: TGTGCCAGCAGCGTATTTGGCACGTCAGATACGCAGTATTTT. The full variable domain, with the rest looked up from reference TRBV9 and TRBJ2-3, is DSGVTQTPKHLITATGQRVTLRCSPRSGDLSVYWYQQSLDQGLQFLIQYYNGEERAKGNILERFSAQQFPDLHSELNLSSLELGDSALYFCASSVFGTSDTQYFGPGTRLTVL.

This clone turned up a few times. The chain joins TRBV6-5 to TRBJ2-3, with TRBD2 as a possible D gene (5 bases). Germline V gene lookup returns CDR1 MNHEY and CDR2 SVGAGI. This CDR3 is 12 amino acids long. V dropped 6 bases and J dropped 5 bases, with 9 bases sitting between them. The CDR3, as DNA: TGTGCCAGCAGCGACCGGGGAGATACGCAGTATTTT. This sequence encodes CASSDRGDTQYF.

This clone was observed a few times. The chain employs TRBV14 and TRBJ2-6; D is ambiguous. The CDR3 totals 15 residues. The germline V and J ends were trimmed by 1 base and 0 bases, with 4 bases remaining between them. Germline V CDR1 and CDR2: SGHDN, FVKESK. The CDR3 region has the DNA TGTGCCAGCAGCCAAGTCTTCTCTGGGGCCAACGTCCTGACTTTC. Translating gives CASSQVFSGANVLTF.